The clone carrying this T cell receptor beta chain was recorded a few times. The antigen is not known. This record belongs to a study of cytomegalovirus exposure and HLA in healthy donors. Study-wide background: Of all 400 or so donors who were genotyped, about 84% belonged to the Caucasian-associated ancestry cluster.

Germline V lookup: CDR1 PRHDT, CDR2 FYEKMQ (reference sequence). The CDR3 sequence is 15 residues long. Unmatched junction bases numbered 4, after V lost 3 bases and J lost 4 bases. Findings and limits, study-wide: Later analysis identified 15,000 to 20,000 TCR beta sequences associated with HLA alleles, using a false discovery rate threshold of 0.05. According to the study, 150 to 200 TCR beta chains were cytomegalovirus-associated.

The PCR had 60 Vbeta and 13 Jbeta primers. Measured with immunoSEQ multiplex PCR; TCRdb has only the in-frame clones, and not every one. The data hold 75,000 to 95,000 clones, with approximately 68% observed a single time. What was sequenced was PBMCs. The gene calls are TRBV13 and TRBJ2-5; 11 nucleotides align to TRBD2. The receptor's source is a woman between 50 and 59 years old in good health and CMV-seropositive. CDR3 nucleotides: TGTGCCAGCAGCTTTGGCCTAGCGGGGGGAGAGACCCAGTACTTC. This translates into CASSFGLAGGETQYF.